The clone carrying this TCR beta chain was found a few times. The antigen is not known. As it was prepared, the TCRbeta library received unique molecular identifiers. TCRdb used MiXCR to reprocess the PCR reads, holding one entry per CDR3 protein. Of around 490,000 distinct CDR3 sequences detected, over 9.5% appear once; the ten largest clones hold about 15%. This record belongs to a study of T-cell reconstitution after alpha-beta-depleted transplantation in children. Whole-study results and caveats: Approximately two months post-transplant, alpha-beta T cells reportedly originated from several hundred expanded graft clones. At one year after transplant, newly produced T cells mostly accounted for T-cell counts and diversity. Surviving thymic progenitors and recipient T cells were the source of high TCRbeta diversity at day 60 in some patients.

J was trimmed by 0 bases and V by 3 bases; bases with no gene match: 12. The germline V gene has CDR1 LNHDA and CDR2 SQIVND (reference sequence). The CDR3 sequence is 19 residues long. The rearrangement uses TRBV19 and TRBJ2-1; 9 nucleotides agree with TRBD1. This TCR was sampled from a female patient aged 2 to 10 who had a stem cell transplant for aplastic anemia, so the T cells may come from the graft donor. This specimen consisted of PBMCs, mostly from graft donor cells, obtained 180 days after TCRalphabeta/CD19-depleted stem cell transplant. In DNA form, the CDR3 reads TGTGCCAGTAGTATGGCGTATAGGACAGGGGACGGCTCCTACAATGAGCAGTTCTTC. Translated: CASSMAYRTGDGSYNEQFF.